A single sample gave rise to the 32 T cell receptor beta chains below, sequenced in a study of blood T cell repertoires in COVID-19. Assay used: immunoSEQ multiplex PCR; TCRdb lists only in-frame clones, some missing. The sample lists under 350,000 clones, 86% seen once, with 2.6% in the top ten. The sequenced sample consisted of PBMCs or T cells enriched from blood (not recorded which). The receptors were gathered from a woman in her late teens or twenties who had recovered from COVID-19.

V usage is TRBV7-3 and J usage is TRBJ2-1; D not resolved. V was pared by 5 bases and J by 5 bases, with 13 bases between. There are 14 residues in the CDR3. Germline CDR1 reads SGHTA; CDR2 reads FQGTGA. The CDR3 DNA is TGTGCCAGCAGCCTCGGCTACACTAACAATGAGCAGTTCTTC. Protein product: CASSLGYTNNEQFF.

This chain uses TRBV7-9 with TRBJ2-1, with no clear D. Germline assignment: CDR1 SEHNR and CDR2 FQNEAQ (reference sequence). V was trimmed by 0 bases and J by 0 bases, leaving 12 bases between them. This CDR3 region has 17 residues. CDR3 region: CASSLAYRGISYNEQFF. The CDR3 bases are TGTGCCAGCAGCTTAGCATATAGAGGTATCTCCTACAATGAGCAGTTCTTC.

The chain has TRBV4-2 and TRBJ1-6, with D maybe TRBD1 (6 bases). The ends were cut back, 0 bases at V and 9 bases at J, with 18 bases in the middle. The CDR3 runs to 17 residues. Germline V CDR1 and CDR2: LGHNA, YNFKEQ. CDR3 protein: CASSQDGHRALVSPLHF. The CDR3 coding sequence is TGTGCCAGCAGCCAAGATGGCCACAGGGCTCTTGTTTCACCCCTCCACTTT.

This clone is a singleton in its sample. This chain joins TRBV6-5 and TRBJ2-2, with D maybe TRBD2 (6 bases). Germline lookup yields CDR1 MNHEY and CDR2 SVGAGI. V was pared by 6 bases and J by 8 bases, with 19 bases between. The CDR3 loop spans 15 amino acids. The CDR3 sequence is CASSDEEGSAGELFF. CDR3 DNA sequence: TGTGCCAGCAGCGATGAGGAGGGGAGCGCGGGGGAGCTGTTTTTT.

The CDR3, as DNA: TGTGCCAGCAGTCCCCGCCTAGCGGGGGGGGACTACGAGCAGTACTTC. This gives the protein CASSPRLAGGDYEQYF. This rearrangement joins TRBV2 to TRBJ2-7; the match to TRBD2 covers 12 bases. Trimming cost V 5 bases and J 3 bases; bases outside gene matches: 8. Germline V CDR1 and CDR2: SNHLY, FYNNEI. This CDR3 region has 16 residues.

The chain carries TRBV4-3 and TRBJ1-4; D is unclear. CDR1 and CDR2 from the germline V gene are LGHNA and YSLEER. V was cut by 4 bases and J by 8 bases, with 17 bases left in between. The CDR3 has 15 amino acids. The CDR3 DNA sequence: TGCGCCAGCAGCCCCCTAGCGGATGGTAACGAAAAACTGTTTTTT. Translation gives CASSPLADGNEKLFF.

The rearrangement joins TRBV11-3 to TRBJ1-2, with D perhaps TRBD1 (5 bases). Per the germline V gene, CDR1 is SGHNT and CDR2 is YENEEA. V shed 1 base and J shed 3 bases, with 9 bases lying between them. There are 14 residues in the CDR3. CDR3 nucleotides: TGTGCCAGCAGCTTAGGGACAATAGACTATGGCTACACCTTC. Translating it yields CASSLGTIDYGYTF. The entire variable domain, with the rest obtained from reference TRBV11-3 and TRBJ1-2, is as follows: EAGVVQSPRYKIIEKKQPVAFWCNPISGHNTLYWYLQNLGQGPELLIRYENEEAVDDSQLPKDRFSAERLKGVDSTLKIQPAELGDSAVYLCASSLGTIDYGYTFGSGTRLTVV.

This chain uses TRBV19 with TRBJ2-7; possible D gene TRBD2, 5 bases. The germline V gene has CDR1 LNHDA and CDR2 SQIVND (reference sequence). Between the trimmed V and J ends, which lost 5 bases and 3 bases, there was a span of 14 bases. The CDR3 has 14 amino acids. The CDR3 bases are TGTGCCAGTAGTGAGACTTTACGGGGCTACGAGCAGTACTTC. The encoded protein is CASSETLRGYEQYF.

The J gene is TRBJ1-2, the V gene TRBV4-3, with D uncertain. V lost 4 bases and J lost 6, with 15 bases in between. CDR1 LGHNA and CDR2 YSLEER come from the germline V gene. The CDR3 consists of 14 residues. Here the CDR3 DNA reads TGCGCCAGCAGCCGAAGTTGGGTGGCGGATGGCTACACCTTC. Translating gives CASSRSWVADGYTF.

The chain couples TRBV28 to TRBJ2-1; 7 bases map to TRBD1. This CDR3 has 15 residues. Germline assignment: CDR1 MDHEN and CDR2 SYDVKM. The V gene end was trimmed by 3 bases and the J gene end by 2 bases; junction bases not matched to a gene: 4. This CDR3 is CASSFRQGPYNEQFF. The CDR3 DNA is TGTGCCAGCAGTTTTCGACAGGGTCCCTACAATGAGCAGTTCTTC.

This chain links TRBV19 with TRBJ2-1; 9 bases match TRBD2. Per germline, CDR1 LNHDA and CDR2 SQIVND (reference sequence). The CDR3 extends over 15 amino acids. The V gene end was trimmed by 1 base and the J gene end by 7 bases; junction bases not matched to a gene: 5. CDR3: CASSIVAGVRNEQFF. The CDR3 nucleotides are TGTGCCAGTAGTATAGTAGCGGGAGTAAGGAATGAGCAGTTCTTC.

The rearrangement links TRBV30 to TRBJ2-7; 7 positions agree with TRBD1. Germline trimming cut 0 bases from V and 4 bases from J; bases unmatched to any gene: 12. The CDR3 has 16 amino acids. The germline gives CDR1 GTSNPN, CDR2 SVGIG (reference sequence). This CDR3 reads CAWSVLRGQFKYEQYF. The CDR3 nucleotides read TGTGCCTGGAGTGTTCTCAGGGGACAGTTTAAGTACGAGCAGTACTTC.

The rearrangement links TRBV9 to TRBJ2-3; D is possibly TRBD1 (6 bases). Trimming stripped 2 bases from V and 1 base from J, with 11 bases between. This CDR3 is built from 15 residues. Germline V gene lookup returns CDR1 SGDLS and CDR2 YYNGEE. The chain's CDR3 is CASSVTGTGTDTQYF. Here the CDR3 DNA reads TGTGCCAGCAGCGTTACAGGGACGGGCACAGATACGCAGTATTTT.

V is TRBV5-6 and J is TRBJ2-5; D is unclear. This CDR3 contains 14 residues. Germline CDR1 is SGHDT and CDR2 is YYEEEE. V lost 4 bases to trimming and J lost 5 bases, with 15 bases between them. CDR3 residues: CASSADFFWETQYF. CDR3 nucleotides: TGTGCCAGCAGCGCCGACTTTTTTTGGGAGACCCAGTACTTC.

The chain combines TRBV3-1 (or the pseudogene TRBV3-2) with TRBJ1-4; 7 bases line up with TRBD1. The CDR3 sequence is 14 residues long. The V and J ends lost 1 base and 6 bases, in that order; junction bases with no gene match: 2. The germline V gene has CDR1 LGHDT and CDR2 YNNKEL (reference sequence). CDR3 protein: CASSQVTGHEKLFF. CDR3 coding DNA: TGTGCCAGCAGCCAAGTGACAGGGCATGAAAAACTGTTTTTT.

The rearrangement joins TRBV4-1 to TRBJ2-1, with TRBD2 identical over 9 bases. CDR1 is MGHRA, CDR2 YSYEKL, per germline. The CDR3 totals 14 residues. Trimming cost V 4 bases and J 5 bases; bases outside gene matches: 3. DNA for the CDR3: TGCGCCAGCAGCCCTAGCGGGACCCACAATGAGCAGTTCTTC. This codes for CASSPSGTHNEQFF.

The CDR3 spells CASSRGDGNIQYF. In nucleotides, the CDR3 is TGCGCCAGCAGTCGCGGGGACGGAAACATTCAGTACTTC. The chain uses TRBV4-3 and TRBJ2-4; tentatively, D is TRBD2 (6 bases). Per germline, CDR1 LGHNA and CDR2 YSLEER. CDR3 size: 13 residues. V lost 6 bases to trimming and J lost 6 bases, with 12 bases between them.

The CDR3 loop is CASSLTGQAETQYF. Written as DNA, the CDR3 is TGTGCCAGCAGTTTAACCGGCCAGGCGGAGACCCAGTACTTC. The chain has TRBV27 and TRBJ2-5; D uncertain. V lost 2 bases to trimming and J lost 5 bases, with 12 bases between them. Germline V gene data show CDR1 as MNHEY and CDR2 as SMNVEV (reference sequence). This CDR3 spans 14 amino acids.

This chain uses TRBV18 with TRBJ1-1; 10 nucleotides agree with TRBD1. The V gene end was trimmed by 3 bases and the J gene end by 4 bases; junction bases not matched to a gene: 14. Germline CDR1 reads KGHSH; CDR2 reads LQKENI. The CDR3 totals 18 residues. CDR3 amino acids: CASSPRRGDRGRRTEAFF. CDR3 DNA: TGTGCCAGCTCACCTCGTAGGGGAGACAGGGGGCGACGCACTGAAGCTTTCTTT.

V and J are TRBV28 and TRBJ2-5, with TRBD1 matching over 8 bases. The trim removed 6 bases at V and 6 bases at J, leaving 15 bases unmatched. CDR3 length: 16 residues. Germline V gives CDR1 MDHEN, CDR2 SYDVKM. CDR3 DNA sequence: TGTGCCAGCAGCCAAGGACAGGGTACGGGTAAGAAGACCCAGTACTTC. Its translation is CASSQGQGTGKKTQYF.

The chain combines TRBV19 with TRBJ2-5, with D perhaps TRBD2 (7 bases). V was clipped by 3 bases and J by 0 bases, with 14 bases between them. The V gene's germline CDR1 is LNHDA and CDR2 SQIVND (reference sequence). The CDR3 is made up of 16 amino acids. Written as DNA, the CDR3 is TGTGCCAGTAGTATTGGTCCGGGGGGCAACCAAGAGACCCAGTACTTC. This codes for CASSIGPGGNQETQYF. The full variable domain, its missing parts supplied by reference TRBV19 and TRBJ2-5, is DGGITQSPKYLFRKEGQNVTLSCEQNLNHDAMYWYRQDPGQGLRLIYYSQIVNDFQKGDIAEGYSVSREKKESFPLTVTSAQKNPTAFYLCASSIGPGGNQETQYFGPGTRLLVL.

The V and J genes are TRBV4-3 and TRBJ1-2, with D maybe TRBD1 (5 bases). The length of the CDR3 is 14 residues. CDR1 and CDR2 (germline): LGHNA, YSLEER. The ends were cut back, 0 bases at V and 5 bases at J, with 10 bases in the middle. The CDR3 loop is CASSQDPTEYGYTF. The CDR3, as DNA: TGCGCCAGCAGCCAAGACCCGACAGAGTATGGCTACACCTTC.

The chain links TRBV5-1 to TRBJ2-7; 15 bases align to TRBD2. CDR1 SGHRS and CDR2 YFSETQ come from the germline V gene. V was pared by 0 bases and J by 3 bases, with 7 bases of the junction left unmatched. The CDR3 totals 18 residues. CDR3 loop: CASSLAWTSGRVGYEQYF. The CDR3 DNA is TGCGCCAGCAGCTTGGCCTGGACTAGCGGGAGGGTGGGCTACGAGCAGTACTTC. The complete variable domain, with remaining parts taken from reference TRBV5-1 and TRBJ2-7, reads KAGVTQTPRYLIKTRGQQVTLSCSPISGHRSVSWYQQTPGQGLQFLFEYFSETQRNKGNFPGRFSGRQFSNSRSEMNVSTLELGDSALYLCASSLAWTSGRVGYEQYFGPGTRLTVT.

This sequence joins TRBV30 and TRBJ2-7; D is unclear. The CDR3 has 14 amino acids. V lost 0 bases and J lost 4, with 13 bases in between. From germline, CDR1 is GTSNPN and CDR2 SVGIG (reference sequence). The CDR3 bases are TGTGCCTGGAGTGTAGGAGAGGAATTATACGAGCAGTACTTC. Amino acids: CAWSVGEELYEQYF. Using reference TRBV30 and TRBJ2-7 for the parts outside the CDR3, the full variable domain is SQTIHQWPATLVQPVGSPLSLECTVEGTSNPNLYWYRQAAGRGLQLLFYSVGIGQISSEVPQNLSASRPQDRQFILSSKKLLLSDSGFYLCAWSVGEELYEQYFGPGTRLTVT.

This clone has just a few counts. The V call is TRBV3-1 (or the pseudogene TRBV3-2), the J call TRBJ1-1; 7 bases are a match to TRBD1. The V and J ends lost 4 bases and 2 bases, in that order; junction bases with no gene match: 1. This CDR3 contains 13 residues. Per germline, CDR1 LGHDT and CDR2 YNNKEL (reference sequence). The CDR3 loop reads CASSPGGNTEAFF. The DNA of the CDR3 is TGTGCCAGCAGCCCAGGGGGTAACACTGAAGCTTTCTTT.

In its sample, this clone was seen once. This chain links TRBV7-8 with TRBJ2-7; 11 bases match TRBD1. In germline, CDR1 is SGHVS, CDR2 FQNEAQ. The CDR3 covers 15 residues. The trim removed 5 bases at V and 4 bases at J, leaving 7 bases unmatched. CDR3 in amino acids: CASSPVRDRGYEQYF. For the CDR3, the DNA is TGTGCCAGCAGCCCGGTCCGGGACAGGGGGTACGAGCAGTACTTC.

This clone was detected ten times or more. The rearrangement joins TRBV4-3 to TRBJ2-2, with D maybe TRBD1 (5 bases). Germline V gene sequence: CDR1 LGHNA, CDR2 YSLEER. V lost 2 bases and J lost 4, with 17 bases in between. This CDR3 has 17 residues. DNA for the CDR3: TGCGCCAGCAGCCAAAAGCCCTACCGCAGGGCCACCGGGGAGCTGTTTTTT. Its protein is CASSQKPYRRATGELFF.

The CDR3 here is CATSDSSRTGGVFGAFF. The CDR3 nucleotides read TGTGCCACCAGTGATTCATCCAGGACAGGTGGGGTATTCGGGGCTTTCTTT. This chain joins TRBV24-1 and TRBJ1-1; 7 bases are shared with TRBD1. V lost 2 bases to trimming and J lost 11 bases; unmatched junction nucleotides: 19. The CDR3 consists of 17 residues. The germline CDR1 and CDR2 sequences are KGHDR and SFDVKD.

The chain recombines TRBV28 with TRBJ2-7; 10 nucleotides agree with TRBD1. V was clipped by 6 bases and J by 4 bases; unmatched bases: 12. Germline V gene sequence: CDR1 MDHEN, CDR2 SYDVKM. The CDR3 is 16 residues long. The CDR3 coding sequence is TGTGCCAGCAGCCAAAATAAAGACAGGGGGCGATACGAGCAGTACTTC. It codes for CASSQNKDRGRYEQYF.

This clone has a handful of counts. The chain combines TRBV5-4 with TRBJ1-3; D is unclear. The V end was cut by 0 bases, the J end by 3 bases, with 13 bases between. The germline V gene encodes CDR1 SGHNT and CDR2 YYREEE (reference sequence). This CDR3 contains 16 residues. The CDR3 is CASSLDWSTGGNTIYF. CDR3 DNA: TGTGCCAGCAGCTTGGATTGGTCAACGGGTGGAAACACCATATATTTT. Full variable domain (outside the CDR3, taken from reference TRBV5-4 and TRBJ1-3): ETGVTQSPTHLIKTRGQQVTLRCSSQSGHNTVSWYQQALGQGPQFIFQYYREEENGRGNFPPRFSGLQFPNYSSELNVNALELDDSALYLCASSLDWSTGGNTIYFGEGSWLTVV.

The V and J genes are TRBV3-1 (or the pseudogene TRBV3-2) and TRBJ2-5, with 14 nucleotides matching TRBD2. V dropped 4 bases and J dropped 6; count of bases not matched to a gene: 7. This CDR3 is built from 16 residues. CDR1 is LGHDT and CDR2 is YNNKEL in the germline V gene (reference sequence). The CDR3 protein is CASSLGTSGSTKTQYF. CDR3 in DNA: TGTGCCAGCAGCCTCGGGACTAGCGGGAGTACAAAGACCCAGTACTTC.

The chain couples TRBV7-3 to TRBJ2-3; TRBD1 agrees at 8 bases. This CDR3 spans 13 amino acids. Germline-derived CDR1 and CDR2 are SGHTA and FQGTGA. J was trimmed by 6 bases and V by 4 bases; bases with no gene match: 3. The CDR3 region is CASSSTGEDTQYF. In DNA form, the CDR3 reads TGTGCCAGCAGCTCGACAGGGGAGGATACGCAGTATTTT.